This note documents a single TCR beta chain sequence. This entry is derived from a study of CD8 T cells in Susac syndrome. After removal of 4 bases from V and 3 bases from J, the junction contained 2 bases not matched to a gene. The length of the CDR3 is 13 residues. Germline loops: CDR1 DFQATT, CDR2 SNEGSKA (reference sequence). A quantity of roughly 0.5 to 1 ug RNA underwent reverse transcription using random hexamers. TCRdb processed the immunoSEQ multiplex PCR reads anew with MiXCR; each CDR3 protein has one entry. The sample includes over 20,000 distinct CDR3 sequences, roughly 95% seen only once; the top ten take approximately 0.65%.

Material for sequencing was CD8+ T cells from PBMCs. This receptor was identified in a human donor with Susac syndrome. The rearrangement uses TRBV20-1 and TRBJ2-7; 11 bases align to TRBD1. The CDR3 nucleotides are TGCAGTGCTACGGGGACAGGGGGCTACGAGCAGTACTTC. As protein: CSATGTGGYEQYF.